Following are 8 T cell receptor beta chains from one sample sequenced in a study of CD4 T cells in relation to SARS-CoV-2 and coronaviruses. CD4+ T cells from unexposed donors were obtained before the COVID-19 pandemic (2011-2018). The repertoire was sequenced with immunoSEQ multiplex PCR; TCRdb's copy has only in-frame clones and lacks some. The table lists nearly 70,000 clones, 90% to 95% of them singletons. The sample was naive CD4+ T cells from PBMCs. Described subset: naive CD4+ T cells isolated by negative enrichment. The receptors here all came from a human donor in good health.

The rearrangement joins TRBV30 to TRBJ1-1, with 7 nucleotides matching TRBD1. From germline, CDR1 is GTSNPN and CDR2 SVGIG (reference sequence). Trimming cost V 2 bases and J 5 bases; bases outside gene matches: 8. The CDR3 is 14 residues long. CDR3 loop: CAWSYRGRSTEAFF. In nucleotides, the CDR3 is TGTGCCTGGAGTTATAGGGGGCGCTCGACTGAAGCTTTCTTT.

The CDR3 here is CASSHQQKFVADTQYF. CDR3 bases: TGTGCCAGCAGCCATCAACAGAAGTTTGTGGCAGATACGCAGTATTTT. This chain joins TRBV7-9 and TRBJ2-3; D is ambiguous. Germline loops: CDR1 SEHNR, CDR2 FQNEAQ (reference sequence). The length of the CDR3 is 16 residues. Trimming took off 5 bases at V and 4 bases at J, with 19 bases between the two ends.

The rearrangement joins TRBV5-1 to TRBJ2-7; 10 positions match TRBD2. The CDR3 spans 15 residues. Germline V CDR1 and CDR2: SGHRS, YFSETQ. J gave up 3 bases and V 4 bases, and 7 bases lay outside the gene matches. This CDR3 reads CASSPGTSEDYEQYF. The CDR3 nucleotides are TGCGCCAGCAGCCCTGGGACTAGCGAAGACTACGAGCAGTACTTC.

The chain uses TRBV3-1 (or the pseudogene TRBV3-2) and TRBJ2-3; a weak D match, TRBD1 (6 bases). The V gene's germline CDR1 is LGHDT and CDR2 YNNKEL (reference sequence). Trimming removed 3 bases from V and 10 bases from J, with 14 bases in between. The CDR3 consists of 13 residues. CDR3 loop: CASSHQGNRAQYF. Here the CDR3 DNA reads TGTGCCAGCAGCCACCAGGGGAACAGGGCGCAGTATTTT.

The chain carries TRBV11-2 and TRBJ1-6; D ambiguous. The CDR3 runs to 12 residues. Per germline, CDR1 SGHAT and CDR2 FQNNGV. V gave up 7 bases and J gave up 5 bases, with 6 bases separating them. The CDR3 DNA reads as TGTGCCAGCAACCGAAATAATTCACCCCTCCACTTT. This encodes CASNRNNSPLHF.

A single count supports this clone. V usage is TRBV11-2 and J usage is TRBJ1-3, with 7 bases aligning to TRBD1. V dropped 4 bases and J dropped 4; count of bases not matched to a gene: 10. The CDR3 length is 16 residues. Germline loops: CDR1 SGHAT, CDR2 FQNNGV. The CDR3 bases are TGTGCCAGCAGCTCGTTGAGACAGGGATCGGGAAACACCATATATTTT. As protein: CASSSLRQGSGNTIYF.

The chain recombines TRBV6-6 with TRBJ1-3; D may be TRBD1 (5 bases). CDR3 length: 16 residues. Trimming removed 0 bases from V and 0 bases from J, with 9 bases in between. Germline CDR1 and CDR2: MNHNY and SVGAGI (reference sequence). The CDR3 DNA reads as TGTGCCAGCAGTTACTCTTCAGGGAACTCTGGAAACACCATATATTTT. Encoded protein: CASSYSSGNSGNTIYF.

This chain connects TRBV6-5 to TRBJ1-1; D is ambiguous. CDR1 is MNHEY, CDR2 SVGAGI, per germline. The CDR3 runs to 11 residues. Trimming pared 6 bases from V and 1 base from J, leaving 3 bases between. CDR3 in amino acids: CASRENTEAFF. The CDR3 DNA follows: TGTGCCAGCAGGGAGAACACTGAAGCTTTCTTT.